The clone carrying this TCR beta chain was picked up many times. Its matching antigen is unknown. MiXCR, run by TCRdb on the reads, gives a single entry per CDR3 protein. The data hold 450,000 to 550,000 distinct CDR3 sequences, with about two fifths observed a single time. This sample stems from a study of T cell repertoires in cytomegalovirus infection. The study's findings and limits: Clonotypes of TCR beta that were HLA-C-restricted and CMV-specific dominated the ex vivo response.

The CDR3 extends over 14 amino acids. Trimming shortened V by 1 base and J by 5 bases, and 12 bases separated the two germline ends. Germline loops: CDR1 SGHTA, CDR2 FQGNSA. The sequencing used cultured PBMCs, collected from culture after CMV antigen stimulation. V is TRBV7-2 and J is TRBJ2-7; D unclear. The TCR originated in a human donor in good health (CMV status not recorded). Some clones in this sample may be carry-over from other donors' samples. The CDR3 region is CASSLVGLVDEQYF. CDR3 sequence (DNA): TGTGCCAGCAGCTTAGTAGGGCTAGTGGACGAGCAGTACTTC.